This TCR beta chain stems from a study of technical replicates of blood from a few donors. Clones were read by immunoSEQ multiplex PCR, and TCRdb kept only the in-frame ones, dropping some. The table records some 14,000 clones, 83% of them present only once. This CDR3 contains 16 residues. The junction had 6 bases not matched to a gene; V was cut back by 4 bases and J by 5 bases. Per the germline V gene, CDR1 is SGHRS and CDR2 is YFSETQ. The sequence was collected from a human donor in good health. The sequencing sample was made of PBMCs. This chain joins TRBV5-1 and TRBJ2-3; the match to TRBD2 covers 14 bases. CDR3 DNA sequence: TGCGCCAGCAGCCAGACTAGCGGGAGGGCTGGAGATACGCAGTATTTT. Translation: CASSQTSGRAGDTQYF.